The clone carrying this TCR beta chain came up once. These data come from a study of blood T cell repertoires in COVID-19. Study at large: PBMCs, B-cell-depleted T cells, or T cells provided the cDNA or gDNA that made up the material.

The CDR3 totals 15 residues. Germline V lookup: CDR1 ENHRY, CDR2 SYGVKD. J gave up 5 bases and V 3 bases, and 8 bases lay outside the gene matches. This table comes from immunoSEQ multiplex PCR, and its TCRdb copy is limited to in-frame clones, with some not included. The table includes roughly 140,000 clones, around 84% detected once. This receptor was taken from a middle-aged man who had recovered from COVID-19. The chain employs TRBV10-3 and TRBJ2-3; 7 bases match TRBD1. Material for sequencing was PBMCs or T cells enriched from blood (not recorded which). Written as DNA, the CDR3 is TGTGCCATCAGTGAAGGGGGAACAGGGGTAGATACGCAGTATTTT. Encoded protein: CAISEGGTGVDTQYF.